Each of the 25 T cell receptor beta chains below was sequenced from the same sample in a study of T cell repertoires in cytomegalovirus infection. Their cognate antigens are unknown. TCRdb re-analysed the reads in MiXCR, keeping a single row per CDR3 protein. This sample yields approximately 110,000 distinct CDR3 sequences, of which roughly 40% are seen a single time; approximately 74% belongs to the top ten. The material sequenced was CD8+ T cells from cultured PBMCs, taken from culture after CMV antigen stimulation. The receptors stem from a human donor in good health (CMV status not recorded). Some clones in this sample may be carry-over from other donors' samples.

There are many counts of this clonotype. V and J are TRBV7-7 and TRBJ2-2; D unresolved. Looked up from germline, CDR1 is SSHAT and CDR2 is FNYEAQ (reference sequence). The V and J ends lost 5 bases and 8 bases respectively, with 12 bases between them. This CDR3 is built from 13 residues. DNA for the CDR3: TGTGCCAGCAGCCCCGGACCGCGAGGGGAGCTGTTTTTT. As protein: CASSPGPRGELFF.

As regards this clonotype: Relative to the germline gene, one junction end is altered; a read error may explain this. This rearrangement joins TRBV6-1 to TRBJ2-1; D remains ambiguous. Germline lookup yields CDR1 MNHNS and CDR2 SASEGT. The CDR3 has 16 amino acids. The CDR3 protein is CASSELSLSSYNEQFF. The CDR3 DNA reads TGTGCCAGTAGTGAACTTTCGTTGAGCTCCTACAATGAGCAGTTCTTC.

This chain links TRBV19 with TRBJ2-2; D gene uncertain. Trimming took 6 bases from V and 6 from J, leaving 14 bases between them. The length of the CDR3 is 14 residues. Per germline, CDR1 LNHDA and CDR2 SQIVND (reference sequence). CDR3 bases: TGTGCCAGTAGACCTCCCTTAACACCCGGGGAGCTGTTTTTT. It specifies CASRPPLTPGELFF.

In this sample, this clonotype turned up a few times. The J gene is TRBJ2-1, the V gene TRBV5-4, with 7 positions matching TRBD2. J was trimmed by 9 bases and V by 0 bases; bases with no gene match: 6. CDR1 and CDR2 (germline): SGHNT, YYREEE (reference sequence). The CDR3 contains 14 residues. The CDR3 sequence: CASSLARGFTEQFF. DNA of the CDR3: TGTGCCAGCAGCTTGGCGCGGGGGTTCACTGAGCAGTTCTTC.

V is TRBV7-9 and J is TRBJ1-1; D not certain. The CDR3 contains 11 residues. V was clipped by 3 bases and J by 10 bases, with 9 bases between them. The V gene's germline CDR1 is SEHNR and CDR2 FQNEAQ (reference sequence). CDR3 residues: CASSLGPGAFF. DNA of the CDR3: TGTGCCAGCAGCTTGGGCCCGGGAGCTTTCTTT.

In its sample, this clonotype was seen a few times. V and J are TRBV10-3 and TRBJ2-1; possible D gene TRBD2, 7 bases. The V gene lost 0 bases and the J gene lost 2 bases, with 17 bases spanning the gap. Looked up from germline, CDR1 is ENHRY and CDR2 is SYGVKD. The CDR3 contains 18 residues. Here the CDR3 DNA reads TGTGCCATCAGTGAGTCGGATGGGGGGGCCGCTCCCTACAATGAGCAGTTCTTC. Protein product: CAISESDGGAAPYNEQFF.

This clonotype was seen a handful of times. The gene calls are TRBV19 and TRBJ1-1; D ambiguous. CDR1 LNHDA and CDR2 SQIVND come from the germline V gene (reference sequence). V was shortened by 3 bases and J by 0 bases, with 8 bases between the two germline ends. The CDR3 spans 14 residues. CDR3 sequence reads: CASSIYGMNTEAFF. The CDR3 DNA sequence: TGTGCCAGTAGTATTTACGGTATGAACACTGAAGCTTTCTTT. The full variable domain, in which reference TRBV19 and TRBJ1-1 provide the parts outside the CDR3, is DGGITQSPKYLFRKEGQNVTLSCEQNLNHDAMYWYRQDPGQGLRLIYYSQIVNDFQKGDIAEGYSVSREKKESFPLTVTSAQKNPTAFYLCASSIYGMNTEAFFGQGTRLTVV.

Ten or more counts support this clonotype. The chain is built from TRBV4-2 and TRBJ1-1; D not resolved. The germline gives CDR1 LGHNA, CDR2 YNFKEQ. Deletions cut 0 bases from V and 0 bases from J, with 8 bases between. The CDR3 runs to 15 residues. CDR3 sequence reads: CASSQDYTVNTEAFF. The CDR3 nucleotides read TGTGCCAGCAGCCAAGATTACACCGTGAACACTGAAGCTTTCTTT.

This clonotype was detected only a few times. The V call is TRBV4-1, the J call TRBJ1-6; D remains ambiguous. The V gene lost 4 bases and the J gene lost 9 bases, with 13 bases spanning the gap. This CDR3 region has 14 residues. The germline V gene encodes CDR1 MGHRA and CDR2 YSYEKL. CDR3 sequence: CASSLPSGVSPLHF. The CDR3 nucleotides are TGCGCCAGCAGCCTTCCCTCCGGGGTTTCACCCCTCCACTTT.

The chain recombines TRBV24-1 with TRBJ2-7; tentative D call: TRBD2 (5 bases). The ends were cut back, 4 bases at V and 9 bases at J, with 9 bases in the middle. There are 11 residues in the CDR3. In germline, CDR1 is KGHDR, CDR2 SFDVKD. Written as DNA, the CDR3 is TGTGCCACCAGTGACGGGATGGTGCAGTACTTC. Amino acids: CATSDGMVQYF.

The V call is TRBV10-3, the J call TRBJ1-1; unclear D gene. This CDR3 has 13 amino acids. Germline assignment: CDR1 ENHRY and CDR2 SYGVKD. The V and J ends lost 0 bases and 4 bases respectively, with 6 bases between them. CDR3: CAISESWVTEAFF. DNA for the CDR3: TGTGCCATCAGTGAGTCGTGGGTCACTGAAGCTTTCTTT.

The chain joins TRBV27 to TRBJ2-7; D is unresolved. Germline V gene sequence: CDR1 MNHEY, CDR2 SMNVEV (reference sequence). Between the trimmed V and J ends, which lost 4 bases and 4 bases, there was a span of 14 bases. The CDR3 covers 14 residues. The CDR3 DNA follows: TGTGCCAGCAGTTCCCTAGAGGAGATATACGAGCAGTACTTC. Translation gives CASSSLEEIYEQYF.

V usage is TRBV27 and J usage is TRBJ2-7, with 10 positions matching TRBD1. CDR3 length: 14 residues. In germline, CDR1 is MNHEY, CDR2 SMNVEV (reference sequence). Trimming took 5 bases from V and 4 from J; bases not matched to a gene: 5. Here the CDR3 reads CASSPSGQGYEQYF. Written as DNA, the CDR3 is TGTGCCAGCAGTCCATCGGGACAGGGGTACGAGCAGTACTTC.

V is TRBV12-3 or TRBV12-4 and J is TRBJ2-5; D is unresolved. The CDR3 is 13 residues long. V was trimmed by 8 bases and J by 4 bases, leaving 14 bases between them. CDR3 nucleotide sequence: TGTGCCAGCTCGACCGTGGTGGGAGAGACCCAGTACTTC. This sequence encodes CASSTVVGETQYF.

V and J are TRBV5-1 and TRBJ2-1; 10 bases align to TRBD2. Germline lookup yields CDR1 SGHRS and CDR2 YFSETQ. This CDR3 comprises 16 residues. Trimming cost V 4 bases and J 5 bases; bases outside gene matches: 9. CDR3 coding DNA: TGCGCCAGCAGCCCTCGGCCAGCGGGGGGGAACAATGAGCAGTTCTTC. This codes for CASSPRPAGGNNEQFF.

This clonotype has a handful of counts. CDR3 in DNA: TGTGCCAGCAGAGACAGGGGACTCGGCAATGAGCAGTTCTTC. Its protein is CASRDRGLGNEQFF. The V and J genes are TRBV6-1 and TRBJ2-1; 8 nucleotides agree with TRBD1. The trim removed 6 bases at V and 6 bases at J, leaving 7 bases unmatched. There are 14 residues in the CDR3. From germline, CDR1 is MNHNS and CDR2 SASEGT.

The CDR3 bases are TGCGCCAGCAGCCAAGAACCGCAGACGAACACTGAAGCTTTCTTT. Protein product: CASSQEPQTNTEAFF. The rearrangement uses TRBV4-1 and TRBJ1-1; D is uncertain. Germline V CDR1 and CDR2: MGHRA, YSYEKL. V was cut by 0 bases and J by 1 base, with 9 bases left in between. The CDR3 consists of 15 residues.

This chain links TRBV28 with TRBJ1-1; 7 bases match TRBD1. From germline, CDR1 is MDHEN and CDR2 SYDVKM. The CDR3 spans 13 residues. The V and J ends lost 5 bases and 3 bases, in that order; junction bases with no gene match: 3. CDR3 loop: CASSETGDTEAFF. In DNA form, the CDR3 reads TGTGCCAGCAGTGAAACAGGGGACACTGAAGCTTTCTTT.

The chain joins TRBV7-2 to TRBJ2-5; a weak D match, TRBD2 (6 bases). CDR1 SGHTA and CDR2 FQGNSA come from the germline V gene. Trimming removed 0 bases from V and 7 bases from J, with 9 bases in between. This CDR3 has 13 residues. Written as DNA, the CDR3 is TGTGCCAGCAGCTTAGCGGGGGGTAGGACCCAGTACTTC. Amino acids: CASSLAGGRTQYF.

This chain's CDR3 is CASSQPRDSGELNTDTQYF. The CDR3 region has the DNA TGCGCCAGCAGCCAACCAAGGGATAGCGGGGAACTTAACACAGATACGCAGTATTTT. This chain uses TRBV4-1 with TRBJ2-3; the match to TRBD2 covers 8 bases. Germline V gives CDR1 MGHRA, CDR2 YSYEKL. The CDR3 has 19 amino acids. The trim removed 2 bases at V and 2 bases at J, leaving 15 bases unmatched.

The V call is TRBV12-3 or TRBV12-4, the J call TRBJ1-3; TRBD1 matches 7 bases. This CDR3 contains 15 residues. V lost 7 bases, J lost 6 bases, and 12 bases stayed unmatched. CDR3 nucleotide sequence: TGTGCCAGCACTGCCCCTGACAGGGACCTAAACACCATATATTTT. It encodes CASTAPDRDLNTIYF.

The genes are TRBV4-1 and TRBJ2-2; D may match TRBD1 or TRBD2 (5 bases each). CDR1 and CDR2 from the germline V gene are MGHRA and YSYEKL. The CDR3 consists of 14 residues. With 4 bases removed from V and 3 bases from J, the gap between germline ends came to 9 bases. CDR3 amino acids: CASSPGTYTGELFF. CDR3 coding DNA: TGCGCCAGCAGCCCCGGGACCTACACCGGGGAGCTGTTTTTT.

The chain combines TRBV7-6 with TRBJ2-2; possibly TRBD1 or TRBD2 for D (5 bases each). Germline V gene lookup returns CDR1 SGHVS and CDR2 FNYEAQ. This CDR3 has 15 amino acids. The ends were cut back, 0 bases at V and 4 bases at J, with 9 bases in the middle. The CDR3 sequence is CASSLAGTGTGELFF. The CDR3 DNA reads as TGTGCCAGCAGCTTAGCCGGGACCGGCACCGGGGAGCTGTTTTTT.

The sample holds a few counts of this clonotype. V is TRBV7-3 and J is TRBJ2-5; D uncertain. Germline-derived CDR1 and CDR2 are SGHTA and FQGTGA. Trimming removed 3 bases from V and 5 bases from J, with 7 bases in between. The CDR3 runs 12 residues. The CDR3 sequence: CASSLGRETQYF. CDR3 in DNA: TGTGCCAGCAGCTTGGGCCGGGAGACCCAGTACTTC. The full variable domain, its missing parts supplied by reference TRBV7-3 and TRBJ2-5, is GAGVSQTPSNKVTEKGKYVELRCDPISGHTALYWYRQSLGQGPEFLIYFQGTGAADDSGLPNDRFFAVRPEGSVSTLKIQRTERGDSAVYLCASSLGRETQYFGPGTRLLVL.

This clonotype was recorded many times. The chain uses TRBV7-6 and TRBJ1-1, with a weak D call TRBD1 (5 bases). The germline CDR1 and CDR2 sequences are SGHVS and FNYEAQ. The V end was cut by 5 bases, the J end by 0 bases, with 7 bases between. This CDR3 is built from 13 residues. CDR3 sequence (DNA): TGTGCCAGCAGCCCGGGACTGAACACTGAAGCTTTCTTT. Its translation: CASSPGLNTEAFF.